Listed below are T cell receptor beta chains from one sample, sequenced in a study of T cells in Graves' hyperthyroidism and ophthalmopathy. MiXCR was run by TCRdb on the multiplex PCR reads, yielding one entry per CDR3 protein. The sample records roughly 240,000 distinct CDR3 sequences, around 25% being singletons. Sequenced input: blood. Receptors originate from a woman aged 40-49 years with Graves' ophthalmopathy. CDR3s include the opening cysteine and the closing phenylalanine or tryptophan. A D gene is named only where the DNA matches it firmly. Size values are once, few and many counts, or a class for expanded clones, and some rows have none.

>TRBJ1-5|many|16|TRBD1|TRBV12-3/TRBV12-4
CASSSSGTGGYQPQHF
TGTGCCAGCAGTTCCTCCGGGACAGGGGGCTATCAGCCCCAGCATTTT
>TRBJ2-7|many|11|.|TRBV10-3
CAISDWYEQYF
TGTGCCATCAGTGATTGGTACGAGCAGTACTTC
>TRBJ2-7|many|13|.|TRBV12-3/TRBV12-4
CASSLGANYEQYF
TGTGCCAGCAGTTTAGGGGCGAACTACGAGCAGTACTTC
>TRBJ2-5|many|14|TRBD1|TRBV6-1
CASSKGQGTETQYF
TGTGCCAGCAGTAAGGGACAGGGGACGGAGACCCAGTACTTC
>TRBJ1-1|.|15|TRBD1|TRBV6-1
CASSRPGQPNTEAFF
TGTGCCAGCAGTAGACCGGGACAGCCGAACACTGAAGCTTTCTTT
>TRBJ1-2|many|13|.|TRBV20-1
CSASLGTSYGYTF
TGCAGTGCTAGTCTGGGGACTTCCTATGGCTACACCTTC
>TRBJ2-5|.|14|TRBD1|TRBV12-3/TRBV12-4
CASRSEDRGRTQYF
TGTGCCAGCAGATCCGAAGACAGGGGGCGAACCCAGTACTTC
>TRBJ1-2|.|14|.|TRBV11-2
CASSFGPVAYGYTF
TGTGCCAGCAGCTTCGGACCTGTTGCGTATGGCTACACCTTC
>TRBJ2-5|many|16|.|TRBV5-5
CASSLYPHLRVETQYF
TGTGCCAGCAGCTTGTACCCGCACCTCAGGGTGGAGACCCAGTACTTC
>TRBJ1-1|.|13|.|TRBV7-3
CASRLGAGTEAFF
TGTGCCAGCAGGTTAGGGGCCGGCACTGAAGCTTTCTTT
>TRBJ1-1|many|15|.|TRBV5-1
CASSLTASGNTEAFF
TGCGCCAGCAGCTTAACGGCATCCGGGAACACTGAAGCTTTCTTT
>TRBJ2-7|many|12|TRBD2|TRBV20-1
CSAVGAGGEQYF
TGCAGTGCGGTAGGAGCGGGAGGTGAGCAGTACTTC
>TRBJ1-2|many|13|.|TRBV28
CASRKGSDYGYTF
TGTGCCAGCAGGAAGGGCTCTGACTATGGCTACACCTTC
>TRBJ1-2|.|13|.|TRBV20-1
CSALRTVDYGYTF
TGCAGTGCCCTACGGACAGTGGACTATGGCTACACCTTC
>TRBJ2-7|many|14|.|TRBV20-1
CSASLSHEGREQYF
TGCAGTGCTAGTTTATCACACGAGGGTCGCGAGCAGTACTTC
>TRBJ2-3|many|14|.|TRBV5-1
CASSLVPGTDTQYF
TGCGCCAGCAGCTTGGTTCCCGGGACAGATACGCAGTATTTT
>TRBJ1-1|many|14|TRBD1|TRBV19
CASIRTGLNTEAFF
TGTGCCAGTATCCGGACAGGGTTGAACACTGAAGCTTTCTTT
>TRBJ1-1|.|18|TRBD1|TRBV3-1
CASSQGTKGGRRNTEAFF
TGTGCCAGCAGCCAAGGAACAAAAGGGGGCAGGCGGAACACTGAAGCTTTCTTT
>TRBJ2-7|many|15|.|TRBV28
CASSSPGVVVYEQYF
TGTGCCAGCAGTTCCCCAGGGGTCGTCGTGTACGAGCAGTACTTC
>TRBJ1-2|many|14|.|TRBV28
CASSQRTTPGGYTF
TGTGCCAGCAGCCAACGGACAACACCGGGAGGCTACACCTTC
>TRBJ1-2|many|14|TRBD1|TRBV11-1
CASSQGQGIYGYTF
TGTGCCAGCAGCCAAGGACAGGGGATTTATGGCTACACCTTC
>TRBJ2-5|many|13|.|TRBV2
CAGKTLSQETQYF
TGTGCCGGCAAGACACTTTCCCAAGAGACCCAGTACTTC
>TRBJ1-2|.|17|TRBD1|TRBV11-2
CASSLVAWDRPFYGYTF
TGTGCCAGCAGCTTAGTGGCTTGGGACAGGCCCTTTTATGGCTACACCTTC
>TRBJ1-5|many|14|.|TRBV6-1
CASSEAADNQPQHF
TGTGCCAGCAGTGAAGCGGCAGACAATCAGCCCCAGCATTTT
>TRBJ1-1|many|14|.|TRBV20-1
CSARDLRVGTEAFF
TGCAGTGCTAGAGATCTCAGGGTTGGGACTGAAGCTTTCTTT
>TRBJ2-7|.|14|TRBD1|TRBV6-4
CASAQRTGGDEQYF
TGTGCCAGCGCCCAAAGGACAGGGGGAGACGAGCAGTACTTC
>TRBJ2-5|many|15|.|TRBV15
CATSRVGTVQETQYF
TGTGCCACCAGCAGAGTGGGGACGGTCCAAGAGACCCAGTACTTC
>TRBJ2-7|many|16|TRBD2|TRBV12-3/TRBV12-4
CASSPPGLAGGSEQYF
TGTGCCAGCAGTCCCCCAGGACTAGCGGGAGGCTCCGAGCAGTACTTC
>TRBJ2-7|many|15|TRBD2|TRBV3-1
CASSQAPGGSYEQYF
TGTGCCAGCAGCCAAGCCCCGGGGGGGTCCTACGAGCAGTACTTC
>TRBJ1-1|.|14|.|TRBV28
CASSSDRMNTEAFF
TGTGCCAGCAGTTCCGACAGAATGAACACTGAAGCTTTCTTT
>TRBJ2-7|.|14|TRBD2|TRBV27
CASGLAGNYYEQYF
TGTGCCAGCGGACTAGCGGGAAACTACTACGAGCAGTACTTC
>TRBJ2-2|many|16|TRBD2|TRBV6-1
CASSSLAGAFNGELFF
TGTGCCAGTAGTAGCCTAGCGGGAGCTTTCAACGGGGAGCTGTTTTTT
>TRBJ2-7|many|15|TRBD2|TRBV20-1
CSARPGLAGVYEQYF
TGCAGTGCTAGACCGGGACTAGCGGGAGTATACGAGCAGTACTTC
>TRBJ2-2|.|15|TRBD1|TRBV6-5
CASSYRDSRTGELFF
TGTGCCAGCAGTTACCGGGACAGTCGGACCGGGGAGCTGTTTTTT
>TRBJ2-3|many|14|.|TRBV6-1
CASSVFGITDTQYF
TGTGCCAGCAGTGTTTTCGGGATTACAGATACGCAGTATTTT
>TRBJ2-4|.|13|.|TRBV12-3/TRBV12-4
CASSMDRGNIQYF
TGTGCCAGCAGTATGGATAGGGGAAACATTCAGTACTTC